A single sample gave rise to the 13 T cell receptor beta chains below, sequenced in a study of blood T cell repertoires in COVID-19. Profiling relied on immunoSEQ multiplex PCR, and the TCRdb table lists in-frame clones only, not all of them. The table records 200,000 to 300,000 clones, 85% of them present only once. Sequencing was carried out using peripheral blood. The receptors originated from a woman aged 60 to 75 with active or convalescent COVID-19.

The genes are TRBV11-3 and TRBJ2-1; perhaps TRBD1 as D (5 bases). Germline V gene data show CDR1 as SGHNT and CDR2 as YENEEA. This CDR3 has 13 residues. V was shortened by 0 bases and J by 9 bases, with 9 bases between the two germline ends. The CDR3 sequence is CASSLDRVGEQFF. CDR3 nucleotides: TGTGCCAGCAGCTTAGACAGGGTTGGTGAGCAGTTCTTC.

This clone was picked up a small number of times. This sequence joins TRBV19 and TRBJ2-7, with a possible D match to TRBD1 (6 bases). This CDR3 is built from 17 residues. Germline CDR1 reads LNHDA; CDR2 reads SQIVND (reference sequence). V lost 6 bases and J 2 bases, leaving 23 bases between the germline ends. Written as DNA, the CDR3 is TGTGCCAGTAGCCCCCCACCGCATATACAGGGTCCCTACGAGCAGTACTTC. Translating it yields CASSPPPHIQGPYEQYF.

The rearrangement joins TRBV28 to TRBJ1-5, with D perhaps TRBD1 (5 bases). The CDR3 is made up of 15 amino acids. Between the trimmed V and J ends, which lost 6 bases and 4 bases, there was a span of 16 bases. The germline V gene encodes CDR1 MDHEN and CDR2 SYDVKM. The CDR3 here is CASSSREGPNQPQHF. The CDR3 DNA reads as TGTGCCAGCAGCTCCCGGGAGGGGCCTAATCAGCCCCAGCATTTT.

CDR3 nucleotides: TGCGCCAGCAGCGCGACAGGGGCAACCTACGAGCAGTACTTC. This gives the protein CASSATGATYEQYF. The V call is TRBV5-1, the J call TRBJ2-7, with TRBD1 identical over 8 bases. The junction had 5 bases not matched to a gene; V was cut back by 4 bases and J by 2 bases. CDR1 and CDR2 from the germline V gene are SGHRS and YFSETQ. This CDR3 contains 14 residues.

This chain links TRBV6-5 with TRBJ1-2; TRBD1 matches at 8 bases. V was pared by 2 bases and J by 7 bases, with 9 bases of the junction left unmatched. The CDR3 contains 15 residues. Germline values: CDR1 MNHEY, CDR2 SVGAGI. The CDR3, as DNA: TGTGCCAGCAGTTACCCTGGTCAGGGGGCGCGTGGCTACACCTTC. Residues: CASSYPGQGARGYTF.

The rearrangement uses TRBV9 and TRBJ2-2; 8 nucleotides agree with TRBD1. V gave up 0 bases and J gave up 4 bases; unmatched junction bases: 5. CDR3 size: 16 residues. Germline V gives CDR1 SGDLS, CDR2 YYNGEE. The CDR3 loop is CASSVVAGGVTGELFF. The CDR3 DNA is TGTGCCAGCAGCGTAGTAGCAGGGGGCGTCACCGGGGAGCTGTTTTTT.

In nucleotides, the CDR3 is TGTGCCTGGCGTTCGAACACTGAAGCTTTCTTT. Translated, it gives CAWRSNTEAFF. V gene TRBV30 combines with J gene TRBJ1-1; D ambiguous. The germline V gene encodes CDR1 GTSNPN and CDR2 SVGIG (reference sequence). The V gene lost 5 bases and the J gene lost 1 base, with 5 bases spanning the gap. The CDR3 covers 11 residues.

The rearrangement uses TRBV6-4 and TRBJ2-1; 10 bases fit TRBD2. Germline loops: CDR1 MRHNA, CDR2 SNTAGT. The CDR3 is made up of 19 amino acids. V lost 6 bases, J lost 0 bases, and 14 bases stayed unmatched. For the CDR3, the DNA is TGTGCCAGCAGGAGACTAGCGGGCGAAGGTATTTCCTCCTACAATGAGCAGTTCTTC. As protein: CASRRLAGEGISSYNEQFF.

This chain joins TRBV15 and TRBJ2-7, with a weak D call TRBD1 (5 bases). The V and J ends lost 0 bases and 1 base respectively, with 7 bases between them. This CDR3 region has 14 residues. Germline lookup yields CDR1 LNHNV and CDR2 YYDKDF (reference sequence). CDR3 sequence reads: CATSREGHSYEQYV. For the CDR3, the DNA is TGTGCCACCAGCAGAGAGGGGCATTCCTACGAGCAGTACGTC.

The sample holds one count of this clone. The rearrangement joins TRBV2 to TRBJ1-3; the D is unclear. Between the trimmed V and J ends, which lost 4 bases and 11 bases, there was a span of 9 bases. The CDR3 loop spans 11 amino acids. CDR1 and CDR2 from the germline V gene are SNHLY and FYNNEI. The CDR3 reads CASSVRSAIYF. Written as DNA, the CDR3 is TGTGCCAGCAGTGTTCGGTCCGCCATATATTTT. The full variable domain, completed using reference TRBV2 and TRBJ1-3, is EPEVTQTPSHQVTQMGQEVILRCVPISNHLYFYWYRQILGQKVEFLVSFYNNEISEKSEIFDDQFSVERPDGSNFTLKIRSTKLEDSAMYFCASSVRSAIYFGEGSWLTVV.

The rearrangement links TRBV10-3 to TRBJ2-1; the D is unclear. V was shortened by 1 base and J by 7 bases, with 8 bases between the two germline ends. The CDR3 consists of 13 residues. CDR1 is ENHRY, CDR2 SYGVKD, per germline. The CDR3 loop is CAISELERNEQFF. The CDR3 region has the DNA TGTGCCATCAGTGAGTTGGAGAGGAATGAGCAGTTCTTC.

The chain joins TRBV7-3 to TRBJ2-3; D is perhaps TRBD2 (5 bases). Germline CDR1 is SGHTA and CDR2 is FQGTGA. CDR3 length: 13 residues. Trimming left V 5 bases short and J 6 bases short, with 12 bases between. The CDR3: CASSEGRRDTQYF. In DNA form, the CDR3 reads TGTGCCAGCAGCGAGGGTAGGAGGGATACGCAGTATTTT. The entire variable domain, with the rest obtained from reference TRBV7-3 and TRBJ2-3, is as follows: GAGVSQTPSNKVTEKGKYVELRCDPISGHTALYWYRQSLGQGPEFLIYFQGTGAADDSGLPNDRFFAVRPEGSVSTLKIQRTERGDSAVYLCASSEGRRDTQYFGPGTRLTVL.

The chain has TRBV19 and TRBJ1-2, with 7 bases identical to TRBD1. V shed 8 bases, J shed 4 bases, and the junction held 16 bases outside the gene matches. CDR3 length: 16 residues. Germline CDR1 is LNHDA and CDR2 is SQIVND (reference sequence). This CDR3 reads CASFPRGQGEIYGYTF. The CDR3 DNA reads TGTGCCAGTTTTCCTCGGGGCCAGGGGGAGATCTATGGCTACACCTTC.